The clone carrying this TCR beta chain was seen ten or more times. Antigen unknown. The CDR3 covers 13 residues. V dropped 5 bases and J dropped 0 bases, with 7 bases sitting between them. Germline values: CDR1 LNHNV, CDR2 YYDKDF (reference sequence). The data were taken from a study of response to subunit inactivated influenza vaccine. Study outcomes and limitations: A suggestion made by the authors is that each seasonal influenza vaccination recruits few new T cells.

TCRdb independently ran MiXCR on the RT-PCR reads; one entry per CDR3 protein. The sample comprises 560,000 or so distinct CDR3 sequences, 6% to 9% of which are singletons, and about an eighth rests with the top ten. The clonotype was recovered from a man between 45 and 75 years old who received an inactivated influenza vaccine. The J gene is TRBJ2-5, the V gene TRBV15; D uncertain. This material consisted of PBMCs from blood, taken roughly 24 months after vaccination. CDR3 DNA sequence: TGTGCCACCAGCGACCGTAACCAAGAGACCCAGTACTTC. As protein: CATSDRNQETQYF. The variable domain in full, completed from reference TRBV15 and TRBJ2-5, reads DAMVIQNPRYQVTQFGKPVTLSCSQTLNHNVMYWYQQKSSQAPKLLFHYYDKDFNNEADTPDNFQSRRPNTSFCFLDIRSPGLGDTAMYLCATSDRNQETQYFGPGTRLLVL.